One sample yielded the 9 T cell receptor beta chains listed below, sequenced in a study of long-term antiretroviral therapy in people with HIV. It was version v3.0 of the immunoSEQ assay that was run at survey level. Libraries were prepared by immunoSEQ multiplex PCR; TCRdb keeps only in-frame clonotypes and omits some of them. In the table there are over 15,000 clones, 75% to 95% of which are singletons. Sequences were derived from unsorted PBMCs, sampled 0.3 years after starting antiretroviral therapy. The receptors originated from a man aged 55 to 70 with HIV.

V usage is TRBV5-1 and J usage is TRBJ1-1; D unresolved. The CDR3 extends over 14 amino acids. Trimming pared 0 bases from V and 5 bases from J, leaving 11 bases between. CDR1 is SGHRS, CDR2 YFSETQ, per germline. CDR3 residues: CASSLGTPGTEAFF. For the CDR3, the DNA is TGCGCCAGCAGCTTGGGCACTCCGGGGACTGAAGCTTTCTTT.

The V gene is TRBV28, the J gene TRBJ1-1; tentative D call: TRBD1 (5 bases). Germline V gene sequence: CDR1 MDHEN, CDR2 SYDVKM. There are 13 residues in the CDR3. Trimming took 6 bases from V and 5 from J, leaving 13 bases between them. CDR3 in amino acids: CASRGWGGTEAFF. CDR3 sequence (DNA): TGTGCCAGCAGGGGGTGGGGGGGAACTGAAGCTTTCTTT.

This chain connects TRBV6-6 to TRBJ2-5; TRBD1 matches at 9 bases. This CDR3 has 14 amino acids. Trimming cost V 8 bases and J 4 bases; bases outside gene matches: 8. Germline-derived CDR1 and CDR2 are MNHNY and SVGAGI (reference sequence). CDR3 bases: TGTGCCAGCCTCCCACAGGGGGCGGTAGAGACCCAGTACTTC. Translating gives CASLPQGAVETQYF.

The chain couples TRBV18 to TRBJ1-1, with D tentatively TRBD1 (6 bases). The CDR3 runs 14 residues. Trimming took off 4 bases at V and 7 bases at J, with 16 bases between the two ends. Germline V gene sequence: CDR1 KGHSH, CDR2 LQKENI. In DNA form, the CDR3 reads TGTGCCAGCTCACAACAGGGTGTTGGCATTGAAGCTTTCTTT. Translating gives CASSQQGVGIEAFF.

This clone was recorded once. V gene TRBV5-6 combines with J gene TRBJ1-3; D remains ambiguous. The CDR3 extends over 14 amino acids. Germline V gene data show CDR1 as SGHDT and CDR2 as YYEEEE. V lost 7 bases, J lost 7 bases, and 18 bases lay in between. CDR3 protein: CASCVGPNANTIYF. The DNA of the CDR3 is TGTGCCAGCTGCGTCGGACCGAACGCGAACACCATATATTTT.

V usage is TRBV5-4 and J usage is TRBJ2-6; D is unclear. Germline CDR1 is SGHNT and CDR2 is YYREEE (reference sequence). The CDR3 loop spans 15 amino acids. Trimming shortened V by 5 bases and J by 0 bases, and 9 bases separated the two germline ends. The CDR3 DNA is TGTGCCAGCAGTATTCAGATCTCTGGGGCCAACGTCCTGACTTTC. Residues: CASSIQISGANVLTF.

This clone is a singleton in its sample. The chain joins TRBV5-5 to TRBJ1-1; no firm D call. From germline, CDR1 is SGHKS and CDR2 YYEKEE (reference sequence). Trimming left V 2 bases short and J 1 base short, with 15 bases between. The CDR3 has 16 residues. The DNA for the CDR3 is TGTGCCAGCAGCTTCCCCCCACCCTTGGGGAACACTGAAGCTTTCTTT. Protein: CASSFPPPLGNTEAFF.

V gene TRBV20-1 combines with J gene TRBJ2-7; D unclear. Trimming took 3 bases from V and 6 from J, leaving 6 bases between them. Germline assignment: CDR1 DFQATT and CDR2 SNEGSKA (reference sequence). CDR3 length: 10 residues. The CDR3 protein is CSASFREQYF. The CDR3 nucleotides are TGCAGTGCTAGTTTCCGCGAGCAGTACTTC.

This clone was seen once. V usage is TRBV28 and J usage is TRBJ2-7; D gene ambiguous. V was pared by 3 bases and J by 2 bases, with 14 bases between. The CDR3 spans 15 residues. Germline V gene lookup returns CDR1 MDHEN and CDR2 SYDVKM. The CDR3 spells CASSFVETPTYEQYF. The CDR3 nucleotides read TGTGCCAGCAGTTTTGTCGAGACTCCAACCTACGAGCAGTACTTC. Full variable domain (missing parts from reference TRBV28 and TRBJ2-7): DVKVTQSSRYLVKRTGEKVFLECVQDMDHENMFWYRQDPGLGLRLIYFSYDVKMKEKGDIPEGYSVSREKKERFSLILESASTNQTSMYLCASSFVETPTYEQYFGPGTRLTVT.